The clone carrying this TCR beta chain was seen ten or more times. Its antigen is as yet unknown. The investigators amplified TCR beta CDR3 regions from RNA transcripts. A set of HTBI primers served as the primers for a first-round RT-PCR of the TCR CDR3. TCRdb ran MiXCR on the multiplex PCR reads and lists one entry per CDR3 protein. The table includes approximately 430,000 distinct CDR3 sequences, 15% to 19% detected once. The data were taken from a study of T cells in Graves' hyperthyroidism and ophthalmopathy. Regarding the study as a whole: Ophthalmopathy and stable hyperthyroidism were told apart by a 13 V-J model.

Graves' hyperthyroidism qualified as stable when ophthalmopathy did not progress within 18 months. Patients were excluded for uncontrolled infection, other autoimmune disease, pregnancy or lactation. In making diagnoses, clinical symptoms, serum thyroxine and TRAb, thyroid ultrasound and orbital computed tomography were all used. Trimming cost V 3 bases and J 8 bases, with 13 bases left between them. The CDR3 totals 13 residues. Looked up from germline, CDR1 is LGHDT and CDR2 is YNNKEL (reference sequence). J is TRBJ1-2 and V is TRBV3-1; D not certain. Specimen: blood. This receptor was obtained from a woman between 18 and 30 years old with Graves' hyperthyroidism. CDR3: CASSQASVKGYTF. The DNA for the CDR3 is TGTGCCAGCAGCCAGGCCAGCGTCAAGGGCTACACCTTC.